One sample yielded the 15 T cell receptor beta chains listed below, sequenced in a study of blood T cell repertoires in COVID-19 (dated by TCRdb to the early 2020s). Library generation was performed with the immunoSEQ multiplex PCR assay. TCRdb took over this immuneACCESS table, retaining in-frame rearrangements with V and J assigned. Such tables are incomplete; in checked studies, under half of the missing clones stem from an unresolved V gene, and the remainder is unexplained. The sample table contains about 260,000 clones; only one count was recorded for approximately 88% of them. Of the sample, about 0.7% falls within the top ten clones. The material sequenced was peripheral blood. Source of these receptors: a human donor in a cohort sampled during active COVID-19.

The genes are TRBV19 and TRBJ2-5; 8 bases fit TRBD2. The germline CDR1 and CDR2 sequences are LNHDA and SQIVND (reference sequence). After removal of 5 bases from V and 4 bases from J, the junction contained 6 bases not matched to a gene. The CDR3 totals 14 residues. CDR3 DNA sequence: TGTGCCAGTAGTTTAGCGGGGAAAGGAGAGACCCAGTACTTC. Translating it yields CASSLAGKGETQYF.

The chain couples TRBV28 to TRBJ2-7; weak D call: TRBD1 (5 bases). The CDR3 covers 15 residues. The germline V gene has CDR1 MDHEN and CDR2 SYDVKM. V lost 0 bases and J lost 1, with 10 bases in between. The CDR3 protein is CASSLWMKGSYEQYF. In DNA, the CDR3 is TGTGCCAGCAGTTTATGGATGAAGGGGTCCTACGAGCAGTACTTC.

The chain is built from TRBV30 and TRBJ1-3, with no clear D. The germline V gene has CDR1 GTSNPN and CDR2 SVGIG (reference sequence). Trimming removed 0 bases from V and 4 bases from J, with 7 bases in between. This CDR3 is built from 13 residues. The DNA of the CDR3 is TGTGCCTGGAGTGTCCTAGAAGGAAACACCATATATTTT. This sequence encodes CAWSVLEGNTIYF. Based on the CDR3 plus reference TRBV30 and TRBJ1-3, the full variable domain is SQTIHQWPATLVQPVGSPLSLECTVEGTSNPNLYWYRQAAGRGLQLLFYSVGIGQISSEVPQNLSASRPQDRQFILSSKKLLLSDSGFYLCAWSVLEGNTIYFGEGSWLTVV.

The genes are TRBV12-3 or TRBV12-4 and TRBJ2-1; D is unclear. V was cut by 10 bases and J by 8 bases, with 15 bases left in between. CDR3 length: 12 amino acids. CDR3 sequence: CANAGVNHEQFF. In nucleotides, the CDR3 is TGTGCCAACGCCGGAGTAAACCATGAGCAGTTCTTC.

This chain links TRBV7-2 with TRBJ2-7, with 11 bases matching TRBD2. The junction had 3 bases not matched to a gene; V was cut back by 5 bases and J by 3 bases. This CDR3 spans 14 amino acids. Germline loops: CDR1 SGHTA, CDR2 FQGNSA. Here the CDR3 reads CASSPGTSGYEQYF. CDR3 in DNA: TGTGCCAGCAGCCCCGGGACTAGCGGCTACGAGCAGTACTTC. Looking up the rest from reference TRBV7-2 and TRBJ2-7 gives the full variable domain: GAGVSQSPSNKVTEKGKDVELRCDPISGHTALYWYRQSLGQGLEFLIYFQGNSAPDKSGLPSDRFSAERTGGSVSTLTIQRTQQEDSAVYLCASSPGTSGYEQYFGPGTRLTVT.

The chain couples TRBV29-1 to TRBJ2-7; 8 nucleotides agree with TRBD1. Germline assignment: CDR1 SQVTM and CDR2 ANQGSEA. The CDR3 covers 13 residues. The V segment lost 7 bases and the J segment 2 bases; nucleotides outside the gene matches: 7. This chain's CDR3 is CSARPGQAYEQYF. CDR3 bases: TGCAGCGCCCGTCCGGGACAGGCCTACGAGCAGTACTTC.

The chain links TRBV15 to TRBJ1-1, with no clear D. Germline V CDR1 and CDR2: LNHNV, YYDKDF (reference sequence). This CDR3 spans 15 amino acids. Trimming took off 2 bases at V and 0 bases at J, with 10 bases between the two ends. DNA for the CDR3: TGTGCCACCAGCAGAAGTCTCGCGGTGAACACTGAAGCTTTCTTT. The encoded protein is CATSRSLAVNTEAFF.

This clone was detected only once. The CDR3 is CAWEGSSGGPYEQYF. The CDR3 DNA follows: TGTGCCTGGGAAGGTAGCTCGGGAGGGCCGTACGAGCAGTACTTC. V gene TRBV30 combines with J gene TRBJ2-7; 8 nucleotides align to TRBD2. In germline, CDR1 is GTSNPN, CDR2 SVGIG (reference sequence). CDR3 length equals 15 residues. Trimming took 5 bases from V and 4 from J; bases not matched to a gene: 13.

The chain joins TRBV3-1 (or the pseudogene TRBV3-2) to TRBJ2-7; 9 nucleotides match TRBD2. Germline trimming cut 2 bases from V and 12 bases from J; bases unmatched to any gene: 8. This CDR3 has 13 amino acids. CDR1 and CDR2 from the germline V gene are LGHDT and YNNKEL (reference sequence). The CDR3 sequence is CASSQLAGGDMYF. The CDR3 DNA follows: TGTGCCAGCAGCCAATTGGCGGGAGGGGATATGTACTTC.

The rearrangement joins TRBV21-1 to TRBJ1-1. TRBV21-1 is annotated as a pseudogene. The CDR3 runs to 15 residues. The CDR3 nucleotides are TGTGCCAGCAGCAAGCGGGGGGGACGGAACACTGAAGCTTTCTTT. Amino acids: CASSKRGGRNTEAFF.

The chain links TRBV9 to TRBJ1-3; D unresolved. The germline V and J ends were trimmed by 0 bases and 2 bases, with 9 bases remaining between them. The CDR3 sequence is 15 residues long. Germline assignment: CDR1 SGDLS and CDR2 YYNGEE. The DNA of the CDR3 is TGTGCCAGCAGCGTAGATTCGGGGACTGGAAACACCATATATTTT. Protein product: CASSVDSGTGNTIYF.

The chain combines TRBV2 with TRBJ2-7; 8 bases align to TRBD2. The CDR3 sequence is 15 residues long. Losses at the gene ends were 6 bases for V and 0 bases for J; bases not matched to a gene: 7. Germline CDR1 reads SNHLY; CDR2 reads FYNNEI. The CDR3 loop reads CASRVLADISYEQYF. The CDR3 DNA reads TGTGCCAGCAGGGTACTAGCGGACATCTCCTACGAGCAGTACTTC.

The V and J genes are TRBV27 and TRBJ1-1; possibly TRBD1 for D (6 bases). The CDR3 contains 13 residues. Germline-derived CDR1 and CDR2 are MNHEY and SMNVEV (reference sequence). V was cut by 4 bases and J by 2 bases, with 8 bases left in between. The CDR3 spells CASSSGGNTEAFF. In nucleotides, the CDR3 is TGTGCCAGCAGTTCTGGGGGCAACACTGAAGCTTTCTTT.

The CDR3 loop is CASSIGTGQFEAFF. Written as DNA, the CDR3 is TGTGCCAGTAGTATAGGAACAGGACAGTTTGAAGCTTTCTTT. V usage is TRBV19 and J usage is TRBJ1-1; D possibly corresponds to TRBD1 (6 bases). Looked up from germline, CDR1 is LNHDA and CDR2 is SQIVND (reference sequence). V shed 1 base and J shed 7 bases, with 13 bases lying between them. This CDR3 is 14 amino acids long.

This rearrangement joins TRBV7-2 to TRBJ1-5, with D maybe TRBD1 (5 bases). The CDR3 length is 16 residues. Germline assignment: CDR1 SGHTA and CDR2 FQGNSA. The ends were cut back, 2 bases at V and 3 bases at J, with 14 bases in the middle. CDR3 protein: CASSLRMNRINQPQHF. CDR3 DNA sequence: TGTGCCAGCAGCTTAAGAATGAACAGGATCAATCAGCCCCAGCATTTT.